Below are 19 T cell receptor beta chains sequenced from a single sample in a study of CD8+ T cells in alopecia areata. RNA was extracted and reverse transcribed into cDNA as the sequencing template. This table comes from immunoSEQ multiplex PCR, and its TCRdb copy is limited to in-frame clones, with some not included. The sample has 200,000 to 250,000 clones; more than 55% are singletons. The sample's treatment: oral pan-JAK inhibitor, 5-10 mg twice daily. Sequenced material: CD4+ T cells sorted from blood, taken between weeks 43 and 45, from a patient treated with tofacitinib. Receptors were obtained from a human donor with alopecia areata.

This chain uses TRBV7-2 with TRBJ2-3; D tentatively fits TRBD1 or TRBD2 (6 bases each). The length of the CDR3 is 13 residues. The germline CDR1 and CDR2 sequences are SGHTA and FQGNSA. V shed 7 bases and J shed 8 bases, with 16 bases lying between them. The CDR3 protein is CASIPGGRGTQYF. CDR3 bases: TGTGCCAGCATCCCCGGGGGCCGAGGTACGCAGTATTTT.

This clone showed up just once. The chain combines TRBV10-3 with TRBJ1-2, with D hard to call. The CDR3 has 13 amino acids. Germline V lookup: CDR1 ENHRY, CDR2 SYGVKD. The V gene lost 7 bases and the J gene lost 7 bases, with 16 bases spanning the gap. The CDR3 reads CAINSHPSGGYTF. The DNA for the CDR3 is TGTGCCATCAACTCCCACCCTTCGGGTGGCTACACCTTC.

The gene calls are TRBV2 and TRBJ2-3; D perhaps matches TRBD2 (6 bases). Per germline, CDR1 SNHLY and CDR2 FYNNEI. The CDR3 has 15 amino acids. Trimming left V 3 bases short and J 0 bases short, with 10 bases between. CDR3 in amino acids: CASSDRAGSTDTQYF. CDR3 coding DNA: TGTGCCAGCAGTGACCGGGCGGGGAGCACAGATACGCAGTATTTT.

This rearrangement joins TRBV30 to TRBJ2-3, with D perhaps being TRBD1 or TRBD2 (6 bases each). The CDR3 has 20 amino acids. Trimming shortened V by 4 bases and J by 2 bases, and 31 bases separated the two germline ends. The germline CDR1 and CDR2 sequences are GTSNPN and SVGIG (reference sequence). Here the CDR3 DNA reads TGTGCCTGGAATGGCCGGGGGCAGGGCCAACGCTACTACTCCACAGATACGCAGTATTTT. Translation: CAWNGRGQGQRYYSTDTQYF.

In regard to this clone: It is likely a read error, because the conserved phenylalanine at the end of the CDR3 is missing. The V gene is TRBV30, the J gene TRBJ1-1; TRBD1 aligns across 7 bases. Trimming removed 1 base from V and 4 bases from J; junction bases left unmatched: 6. This CDR3 is built from 14 residues. Germline CDR1 reads GTSNPN; CDR2 reads SVGIG (reference sequence). The CDR3 DNA is TGTGCCTGGAGTGGAGGGGGCGGGAGCACTGAAGCTTTCTCT. Amino acids: CAWSGGGGSTEAFS.

V is TRBV27 and J is TRBJ1-1; 11 bases map to TRBD1. V was pared by 7 bases and J by 5 bases, with 3 bases of the junction left unmatched. CDR3 size: 13 residues. Germline V gene lookup returns CDR1 MNHEY and CDR2 SMNVEV (reference sequence). The CDR3 coding sequence is TGTGCCAGCATCGGACAGGGGGCGACTGAAGCTTTCTTT. It yields the protein CASIGQGATEAFF.

The V call is TRBV5-1, the J call TRBJ2-3, with D perhaps TRBD2 (5 bases). The CDR3 has 14 amino acids. Germline CDR1 SGHRS, CDR2 YFSETQ. V was cut by 0 bases and J by 0 bases, with 5 bases left in between. Here the CDR3 DNA reads TGCGCCAGCAGCTTGGGAGGGAGCACAGATACGCAGTATTTT. Encoded protein: CASSLGGSTDTQYF. The full variable domain, rest sourced from reference TRBV5-1 and TRBJ2-3, is KAGVTQTPRYLIKTRGQQVTLSCSPISGHRSVSWYQQTPGQGLQFLFEYFSETQRNKGNFPGRFSGRQFSNSRSEMNVSTLELGDSALYLCASSLGGSTDTQYFGPGTRLTVL.

The chain has TRBV29-1 and TRBJ1-1, with D possibly TRBD1 on 6 matching bases. This CDR3 contains 12 residues. Germline assignment: CDR1 SQVTM and CDR2 ANQGSEA. The CDR3, as DNA: TGCGGGGGCAGGGTACGGAACACTGAAGCTTTCTTT. This codes for CGGRVRNTEAFF.

The chain has TRBV29-1 and TRBJ1-1; TRBD1 might be the D (6 bases). V was pared by 1 base and J by 0 bases, with 12 bases between. Germline V gene sequence: CDR1 SQVTM, CDR2 ANQGSEA. This CDR3 is 15 amino acids long. This CDR3 is CSVEGGGAMNTEAFF. CDR3 nucleotide sequence: TGCAGCGTTGAAGGGGGGGGCGCTATGAACACTGAAGCTTTCTTT.

The chain recombines TRBV5-6 with TRBJ1-1; maybe TRBD1 (6 bases). Germline V gene lookup returns CDR1 SGHDT and CDR2 YYEEEE. The CDR3 extends over 11 amino acids. Trimming shortened V by 4 bases and J by 7 bases, and 8 bases separated the two germline ends. The CDR3 reads CASSQDSEAFF. The CDR3 DNA reads as TGTGCCAGCAGCCAGGACAGTGAAGCTTTCTTT.

The V and J genes are TRBV11-3 and TRBJ2-2; possibly TRBD1 for D (6 bases). The length of the CDR3 is 20 residues. Trimming took 2 bases from V and 1 from J, leaving 23 bases between them. Germline V gene data show CDR1 as SGHNT and CDR2 as YENEEA. Written as DNA, the CDR3 is TGTGCCAGCAGCTTAAGGCCCAACAGGGCACACTTCTTGAACACCGGGGAGCTGTTTTTT. As protein: CASSLRPNRAHFLNTGELFF.

This chain joins TRBV7-9 and TRBJ2-7, with 7 positions matching TRBD2. The CDR3 sequence is 14 residues long. V lost 2 bases, J lost 6 bases, and 7 bases stayed unmatched. Germline CDR1 reads SEHNR; CDR2 reads FQNEAQ (reference sequence). CDR3: CASSLLRGIGEQYF. The CDR3 DNA follows: TGTGCCAGCAGCTTATTGCGGGGGATAGGCGAGCAGTACTTC.

This chain uses TRBV7-2 with TRBJ2-5, with a possible D match to TRBD1 (5 bases). CDR1 and CDR2 from the germline V gene are SGHTA and FQGNSA. This CDR3 contains 16 residues. V was clipped by 4 bases and J by 5 bases, with 20 bases between them. DNA for the CDR3: TGTGCCAGCAGCTCTGCTGGAATAGGGGTGGGGGAGACCCAGTACTTC. Protein product: CASSSAGIGVGETQYF.

The V gene is TRBV30, the J gene TRBJ2-1; the match to TRBD2 covers 10 bases. The germline V gene encodes CDR1 GTSNPN and CDR2 SVGIG (reference sequence). This CDR3 is built from 18 residues. V lost 1 base to trimming and J lost 1 base; unmatched junction nucleotides: 10. The CDR3, as DNA: TGTGCCTGGAGTGAAATAGTCGAGCGGGGGGGGTCCTACAATGAGCAGTTCTTC. Translated, it gives CAWSEIVERGGSYNEQFF. The whole variable domain, filled in from reference TRBV30 and TRBJ2-1, reads SQTIHQWPATLVQPVGSPLSLECTVEGTSNPNLYWYRQAAGRGLQLLFYSVGIGQISSEVPQNLSASRPQDRQFILSSKKLLLSDSGFYLCAWSEIVERGGSYNEQFFGPGTRLTVL.

This chain joins TRBV10-2 and TRBJ2-1; D possibly corresponds to TRBD1 (6 bases). Germline lookup yields CDR1 WSHSY and CDR2 SAAADI. Trimming left V 10 bases short and J 4 bases short, with 14 bases between. The CDR3 contains 13 residues. The CDR3 spells CAISRDKYNEQFF. CDR3 bases: TGCGCCATTTCCCGGGACAAATACAATGAGCAGTTCTTC.

The rearrangement links TRBV2 to TRBJ2-7, with D unclear. V lost 5 bases to trimming and J lost 2 bases, with 10 bases between them. The CDR3 runs to 13 residues. Germline-derived CDR1 and CDR2 are SNHLY and FYNNEI. The CDR3 spells CASSLQNPYEQYF. CDR3 DNA: TGTGCCAGCAGTCTACAGAACCCCTACGAGCAGTACTTC.

Comments on this clone: A junction end diverges from the germline sequence, so it may reflect a read error. V and J are TRBV27 and TRBJ2-1; 7 bases are a match to TRBD2. CDR1 and CDR2 from the germline V gene are MNHEY and SMNVEV (reference sequence). This CDR3 comprises 15 residues. In DNA, the CDR3 is TGTGCCAGCAGTTTATCGGTCAGACCCTCGGGGGGAACGGTCTTC. The encoded protein is CASSLSVRPSGGTVF.

This clone was recorded a few times. The chain uses TRBV29-1 and TRBJ2-2; weak D call: TRBD1 (5 bases). CDR1 and CDR2 from the germline V gene are SQVTM and ANQGSEA. The CDR3 length is 11 residues. V lost 6 bases and J lost 7, with 9 bases in between. CDR3 loop: CSVQQVGELFF. Written as DNA, the CDR3 is TGCAGCGTACAACAGGTCGGGGAGCTGTTTTTT.

The rearrangement uses TRBV29-1 and TRBJ1-1; D not certain. This CDR3 comprises 13 residues. Germline V CDR1 and CDR2: SQVTM, ANQGSEA. V gave up 5 bases and J gave up 0 bases, with 10 bases separating them. This CDR3 reads CSVSQRLNTEAFF. The CDR3 DNA follows: TGCAGCGTTTCACAAAGGCTGAACACTGAAGCTTTCTTT.